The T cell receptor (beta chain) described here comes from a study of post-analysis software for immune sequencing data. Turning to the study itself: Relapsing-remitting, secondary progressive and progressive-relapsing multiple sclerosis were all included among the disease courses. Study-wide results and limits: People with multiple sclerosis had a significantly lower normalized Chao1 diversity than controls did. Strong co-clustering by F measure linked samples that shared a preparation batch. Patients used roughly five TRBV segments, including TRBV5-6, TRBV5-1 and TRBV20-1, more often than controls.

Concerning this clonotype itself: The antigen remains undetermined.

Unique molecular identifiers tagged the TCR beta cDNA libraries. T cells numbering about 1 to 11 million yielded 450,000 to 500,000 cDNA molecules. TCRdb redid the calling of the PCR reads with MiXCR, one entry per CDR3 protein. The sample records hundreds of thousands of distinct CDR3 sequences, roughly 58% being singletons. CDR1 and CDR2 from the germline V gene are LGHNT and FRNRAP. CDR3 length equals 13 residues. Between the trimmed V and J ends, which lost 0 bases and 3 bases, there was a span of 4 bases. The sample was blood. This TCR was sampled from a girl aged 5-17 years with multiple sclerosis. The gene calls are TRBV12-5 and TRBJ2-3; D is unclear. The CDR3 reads CASGLVRTDTQYF. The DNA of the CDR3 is TGTGCTAGTGGTTTGGTACGAACAGATACGCAGTATTTT.